The clone carrying this T cell receptor beta chain was counted between two and nine times. The target antigen is unknown. TCRdb itself ran the 5' RACE reads through MiXCR, one entry per CDR3 protein. The profile shows hundreds of thousands of distinct CDR3 sequences, 7% to 10% of them singletons. CDR3 length: 16 residues. Deletions cut 5 bases from V and 4 bases from J, with 20 bases between. Germline CDR1 and CDR2: DFQATT and SNEGSKA (reference sequence). This sample stems from a study of T cells after yellow fever vaccination. Across the whole study: Some fractions had low cell numbers, and these were prepared with SMART-Seq v4 Ultra Low Input. Study-level findings and limits: When the response was secondary, it was weaker but reached its peak faster, day 5 versus 15. Few clonotypes appeared in both CD4 and CD8 compartments.

The material was PBMCs, obtained 35 to 50 days after the first yellow fever vaccination. The receptor was derived from a man younger than 30 who received the YFV17D yellow fever vaccine. The chain recombines TRBV20-1 with TRBJ2-2; D may match TRBD1 or TRBD2 (5 bases each). DNA of the CDR3: TGCAGTGCTCCGACCTCGGGACCGAGAATCACCGGGGAGCTGTTTTTT. Its protein is CSAPTSGPRITGELFF.